This T cell receptor (beta chain) was sequenced during a study of PD-1 blockade in classical Hodgkin lymphoma. Study-wide context: With a 2-week interval, patients received intravenous nivolumab at 3 mg/kg. Findings of the study overall: Complete responders matched newly diagnosed patients in baseline diversity. Why repertoires differed is undefined; disease activity or prior therapy possibly contributed. It was CD4+ TCR diversity, not CD8+, that rose significantly by C4D1.

This clone has just a few counts. The target antigen is unknown. Every patient relapsed after autologous stem cell transplantation, and brentuximab vedotin exposure varied. Isolation of CD8+ T cells from thawed PBMCs used magnetic negative selection. Germline CDR1 reads SQVTM; CDR2 reads ANQGSEA. The V end lost 6 bases, the J end lost 4 bases, and 7 bases lay between the germline ends. The CDR3 has 12 amino acids. TCRdb keeps only in-frame clones here, not all; method: immunoSEQ multiplex PCR. The data show around 12,000 clones, around 80% seen once. The chain links TRBV29-1 to TRBJ1-6, with D unclear. Sequencing used CD8+ T cells from blood, obtained at baseline. The sequence came from a human donor with classical Hodgkin lymphoma. The CDR3 bases are TGCAGCGTCCGGGAGTATAATTCACCCCTCCACTTT. Translation: CSVREYNSPLHF.